One T cell receptor (beta chain) is described in this entry. This sample was included in a study of blood T cell repertoires in COVID-19. TCRdb keeps only in-frame clones here, not all; method: immunoSEQ multiplex PCR. The profile shows about 130,000 clones, over 80% of them singletons. The germline V gene encodes CDR1 LGHNA and CDR2 YNFKEQ. Trimming cost V 2 bases and J 7 bases, with 9 bases left between them. CDR3 length: 14 amino acids. The rearrangement uses TRBV4-2 and TRBJ1-6, with D possibly matching TRBD1 (5 bases). The TCR was taken from a man between 65 and 85 years old with acute or convalescent COVID-19. The source material was peripheral blood. The CDR3 region is CASSQTTVNSPLHF. DNA for the CDR3: TGTGCCAGCAGCCAAACGACAGTAAATTCACCCCTCCACTTT.